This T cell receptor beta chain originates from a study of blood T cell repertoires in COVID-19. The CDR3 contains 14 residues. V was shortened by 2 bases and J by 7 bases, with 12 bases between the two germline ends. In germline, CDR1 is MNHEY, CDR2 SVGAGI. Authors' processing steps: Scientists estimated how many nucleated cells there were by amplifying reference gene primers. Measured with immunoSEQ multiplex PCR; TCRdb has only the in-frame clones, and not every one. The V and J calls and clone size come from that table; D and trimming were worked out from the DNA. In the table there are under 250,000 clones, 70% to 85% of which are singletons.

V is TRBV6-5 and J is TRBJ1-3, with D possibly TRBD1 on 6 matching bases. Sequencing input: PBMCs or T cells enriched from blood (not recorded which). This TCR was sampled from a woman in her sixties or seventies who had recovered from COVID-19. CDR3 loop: CASSYTGSRNTIYF. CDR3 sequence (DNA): TGTGCCAGCAGTTACACAGGGTCCAGGAACACCATATATTTT.